The source of this T cell receptor beta chain is a study of CD8 T cells in ankylosing spondylitis. Using quantitative 5'-RACE with molecular barcodes, the authors made TCR beta libraries. TCRdb reprocessed the 5' RACE reads with MiXCR, giving one entry per CDR3 protein. The data contain about 240,000 distinct CDR3 sequences, approximately 9% of them singletons. From germline, CDR1 is LGHNA and CDR2 YNFKEQ. J lost 4 bases, V lost 5 bases, and 11 bases had no gene match. The CDR3 is 17 residues long. Study findings and constraints: According to the report, clones linked to the disease were significantly enriched in matched synovial fluid samples taken from ankylosing spondylitis patients. Ankylosing spondylitis blood appeared to carry a characteristic TCR beta motif of eight or nine highly homologous variants. Certain motif variants had earlier been reported in reactive arthritis synovial fluid and blood.

Ten or more counts support this clonotype. Its antigen remains unknown. The clonotype originates from a male donor with ankylosing spondylitis or in good health (not recorded which). Sequenced material: blood, either unsorted or a sorted T cell fraction (not recorded which). This chain joins TRBV4-2 and TRBJ2-3; 11 positions match TRBD2. The CDR3 is CASSFRSGTSGADTQYF. Written as DNA, the CDR3 is TGTGCCAGCAGCTTCCGATCCGGGACTAGCGGAGCAGATACGCAGTATTTT.